The clone carrying this TCR beta chain was seen many times. The antigen remains unidentified. The sample comes from a study of T cells in Graves' hyperthyroidism and ophthalmopathy. Over 18 months, lack of ophthalmopathy progression marked Graves' hyperthyroidism as stable. Uncontrolled infection, other autoimmune disease, pregnancy or lactation excluded patients. Diagnosing involved the use of clinical symptoms, serum thyroxine and TRAb, thyroid ultrasound and orbital computed tomography. Between the trimmed V and J ends, which lost 2 bases and 5 bases, there was a span of 9 bases. CDR3 length: 12 amino acids. Per the germline V gene, CDR1 is GTSNPN and CDR2 is SVGIG (reference sequence). The CDR3 regions of TCR beta were amplified from RNA transcripts. HTBI primers were employed in a first-round RT-PCR of the TCR CDR3. MiXCR, run by TCRdb on the multiplex PCR reads, gives a single entry per CDR3 protein. The repertoire holds 460,000 or so distinct CDR3 sequences, with about an eighth as singletons.

Study results and limitations: Ophthalmopathy was model-predicted a median around 6.7 months pre-onset.

This sequence joins TRBV30 and TRBJ2-5; no clear D gene. The clonotype originates from a young woman with Graves' hyperthyroidism. Sequences were obtained from blood. The CDR3 bases are TGTGCCTGGAGTACCCAGCCGGAGACCCAGTACTTC. This sequence encodes CAWSTQPETQYF.